A single sample gave rise to the 28 T cell receptor beta chains below, sequenced in a study of early T cells in non-severe SARS-CoV-2 infection (dated by TCRdb to 2020 to 2023). Library method: 5' RACE. TCRdb records NextSeq 500 as the sequencer. TCRdb itself trimmed the public reads at Q25 with fastp, ran MiXCR and retained productive beta chains. Records with the same CDR3 protein are collapsed into one entry carrying the most frequent genes and DNA. For this sample the table gives fewer than 55,000 distinct CDR3 sequences, of which approximately 6.1% were detected only once. The ten most abundant clones make up more than 20% of the sample. The specimen was whole blood, collected at baseline. The receptors were gathered from an adult who was a healthcare worker with PCR-confirmed SARS-CoV-2 infection or an uninfected control (not recorded which).

This clonotype was found many times. One end of the junction fails to match germline, which may point to a read error. The CDR3 DNA reads as TGTGCCAGCACCTTAGACCGCGAGAATGGCTACACCTTC. Protein product: CASTLDRENGYTF. The chain joins TRBV7-9 to TRBJ1-2; D not certain. Germline CDR1 SEHNR, CDR2 FQNEAQ (reference sequence). The CDR3 is 13 residues long.

In its sample, this clonotype was seen many times. CDR3 loop: CASSSQGYEQYF. CDR3 in DNA: TGTGCCAGCAGTTCACAGGGCTACGAGCAGTACTTC. The chain recombines TRBV6-2 or TRBV6-3 with TRBJ2-7; TRBD1 is a possible D gene (6 bases). The ends were cut back, 4 bases at V and 3 bases at J, with 7 bases in the middle. Germline loops: CDR1 MNHEY, CDR2 SVGEGT. The CDR3 is made up of 12 amino acids.

This chain connects TRBV3-1 to TRBJ1-1; D is undetermined. V lost 7 bases to trimming and J lost 1 base, with 7 bases between them. This CDR3 region has 12 residues. CDR1 is LGHDT and CDR2 is YNNKEL in the germline V gene (reference sequence). The CDR3 DNA reads as TGTGCCAGCAAAATTGGGAACACTGAAGCTTTCTTT. Translated: CASKIGNTEAFF.

Only a few counts were recorded for this clonotype. The chain combines TRBV28 with TRBJ1-1, with 9 nucleotides matching TRBD1. This CDR3 spans 14 amino acids. The ends lost 6 bases at V and 5 bases at J; junction bases unmatched: 7. Germline values: CDR1 MDHEN, CDR2 SYDVKM. CDR3 amino acids: CASRTGGMGTEAFF. The CDR3 nucleotides are TGTGCCAGCAGGACAGGGGGAATGGGGACTGAAGCTTTCTTT.

This clonotype appeared a few times. The rearrangement uses TRBV4-3 and TRBJ1-4, with 7 bases fitting TRBD1. Per the germline V gene, CDR1 is LGHNA and CDR2 is YSLEER. The J segment lost 2 bases and the V segment lost 0 bases, leaving 12 bases of the junction unmatched. The CDR3 is 19 residues long. CDR3 region: CASSQDRRQSGGTNEKLFF. CDR3 in DNA: TGCGCCAGCAGCCAAGATCGACGACAGTCAGGGGGGACTAATGAAAAACTGTTTTTT.

In its sample, this clonotype was seen a few times. The V call is TRBV25-1, the J call TRBJ1-6; 10 nucleotides align to TRBD1. The CDR3 contains 14 residues. From germline, CDR1 is MGHDK and CDR2 SYGVNS. Unmatched junction bases numbered 10, after V lost 11 bases and J lost 9 bases. This CDR3 reads CAARDRGSGSPLHF. For the CDR3, the DNA is TGTGCCGCCCGGGACAGGGGAAGTGGTTCACCCCTCCACTTT.

This clonotype was recorded a few times. The rearrangement links TRBV3-1 to TRBJ2-1; possible D gene TRBD2, 5 bases. The CDR3 extends over 12 amino acids. The germline V gene has CDR1 LGHDT and CDR2 YNNKEL (reference sequence). Trimming cost V 4 bases and J 10 bases, with 11 bases left between them. The CDR3 sequence is CASSLGVGEQFF. CDR3 sequence (DNA): TGTGCCAGCAGCCTCGGGGTGGGGGAGCAGTTCTTC.

Ten or more counts support this clonotype. The chain employs TRBV4-3 and TRBJ2-2; perhaps TRBD2 as D (7 bases). The CDR3 length is 13 residues. Germline CDR1 and CDR2: LGHNA and YSLEER. The CDR3 DNA reads as TGCGTTTCTAAAGGGGGGGTCATCGGGGAGCTGTTTTTT. Translated: CVSKGGVIGELFF.

This clonotype appeared many times. The rearrangement links TRBV20-1 to TRBJ2-1; the D gene is possibly TRBD2 (6 bases). The germline CDR1 and CDR2 sequences are DFQATT and SNEGSKA (reference sequence). V gave up 5 bases and J gave up 2 bases, with 19 bases separating them. The CDR3 has 16 residues. The CDR3 protein is CSALRPGTLTYNEQFF. CDR3 coding DNA: TGCAGTGCTCTCCGACCCGGGACTCTGACCTACAATGAGCAGTTCTTC.

This clonotype occurred many times. The rearrangement links TRBV24-1 to TRBJ2-1; possibly TRBD1 or TRBD2 for D (5 bases each). CDR3 size: 13 residues. V lost 4 bases, J lost 2 bases, and 5 bases lay in between. In germline, CDR1 is KGHDR, CDR2 SFDVKD. The CDR3, as DNA: TGTGCCACCAGTGAGGGGGCCTACAATGAGCAGTTCTTC. Its protein product is CATSEGAYNEQFF.

In its sample, this clonotype was seen many times. This chain links TRBV18 with TRBJ2-1; D possibly corresponds to TRBD2 (6 bases). The CDR3 runs 14 residues. Germline-derived CDR1 and CDR2 are KGHSH and LQKENI. Trimming took off 2 bases at V and 7 bases at J, with 12 bases between the two ends. This chain's CDR3 is CASSPGGAGNEQFF. As DNA, the CDR3 is TGTGCCAGCTCACCAGGGGGAGCGGGTAATGAGCAGTTCTTC.

In its sample, this clonotype was seen many times. V usage is TRBV5-4 and J usage is TRBJ2-1; D could derive from TRBD1 or TRBD2 (6 bases each). The V gene lost 6 bases and the J gene lost 7 bases, with 20 bases spanning the gap. CDR1 SGHNT and CDR2 YYREEE come from the germline V gene (reference sequence). The CDR3 spans 15 residues. The CDR3 sequence is CASTHRAGTRNEQFF. CDR3 coding DNA: TGTGCCAGCACCCACAGGGCGGGGACGAGGAATGAGCAGTTCTTC.

This clonotype was counted between two and nine times. The CDR3 sequence: CASSIASGLAGREETQYF. CDR3 nucleotides: TGCGCCAGCAGCATCGCCTCTGGACTAGCGGGGCGGGAAGAGACCCAGTACTTC. The chain joins TRBV4-1 to TRBJ2-5, with TRBD2 matching over 12 bases. The V gene's germline CDR1 is MGHRA and CDR2 YSYEKL. Trimming removed 5 bases from V and 3 bases from J; junction bases left unmatched: 13. The CDR3 spans 18 residues.

This rearrangement joins TRBV2 to TRBJ2-7, with a weak D call TRBD1 (5 bases). V was pared by 1 base and J by 5 bases, with 9 bases between. This CDR3 contains 13 residues. CDR1 and CDR2 from the germline V gene are SNHLY and FYNNEI. This CDR3 reads CASSEGTGDEQYF. CDR3 in DNA: TGTGCCAGCAGTGAAGGAACAGGCGACGAGCAGTACTTC. Full variable domain (outside the CDR3, taken from reference TRBV2 and TRBJ2-7): EPEVTQTPSHQVTQMGQEVILRCVPISNHLYFYWYRQILGQKVEFLVSFYNNEISEKSEIFDDQFSVERPDGSNFTLKIRSTKLEDSAMYFCASSEGTGDEQYFGPGTRLTVT.

The V call is TRBV28, the J call TRBJ1-3; 10 nucleotides line up with TRBD1. The CDR3 is 14 residues long. Germline-derived CDR1 and CDR2 are MDHEN and SYDVKM. Trimming removed 9 bases from V and 4 bases from J; junction bases left unmatched: 6. This CDR3 is CASRQGASGNTIYF. The CDR3 DNA reads as TGTGCCAGTCGACAGGGGGCGTCGGGAAACACCATATATTTT.

This clonotype was detected many times. This sequence joins TRBV28 and TRBJ2-5; D unclear. The CDR3 consists of 11 residues. The V end was cut by 3 bases, the J end by 4 bases, with 3 bases between. Germline lookup yields CDR1 MDHEN and CDR2 SYDVKM. CDR3 in DNA: TGTGCCAGCAGTTTCTTAGAGACCCAGTACTTC. Amino acid sequence: CASSFLETQYF.

The chain links TRBV7-8 to TRBJ2-7; 8 bases are shared with TRBD2. The V segment lost 5 bases and the J segment 3 bases; nucleotides outside the gene matches: 9. This CDR3 comprises 15 residues. CDR1 and CDR2 (germline): SGHVS, FQNEAQ. As DNA, the CDR3 is TGTGCCAGCAGCCCTATGACTAGCGCCCGCTACGAGCAGTACTTC. This gives the protein CASSPMTSARYEQYF.

The rearrangement joins TRBV20-1 to TRBJ2-3; possible D gene TRBD1, 5 bases. V lost 6 bases and J 4 bases, leaving 11 bases between the germline ends. Germline CDR1 is DFQATT and CDR2 is SNEGSKA (reference sequence). This CDR3 has 12 residues. This CDR3 is CSALTASDTQYF. CDR3 coding DNA: TGCAGTGCGCTGACAGCCTCAGATACGCAGTATTTT.

This clonotype was detected only a few times. This sequence joins TRBV5-1 and TRBJ2-3; D is uncertain. Deletions cut 2 bases from V and 4 bases from J, with 8 bases between. The CDR3 has 13 residues. Germline V gene lookup returns CDR1 SGHRS and CDR2 YFSETQ. The CDR3: CASSLSGSDTQYF. The CDR3 coding sequence is TGCGCCAGCAGCTTATCCGGGTCAGATACGCAGTATTTT.

V usage is TRBV3-1 and J usage is TRBJ1-1, with D maybe TRBD1 (5 bases). The CDR3 is 14 residues long. CDR1 and CDR2 (germline): LGHDT, YNNKEL (reference sequence). The V gene lost 0 bases and the J gene lost 1 base, with 6 bases spanning the gap. This CDR3 is CASSQEGQNTEAFF. CDR3 bases: TGTGCCAGCAGCCAAGAAGGACAGAACACTGAAGCTTTCTTT.

This clonotype has a handful of counts. V gene TRBV15 combines with J gene TRBJ2-3; 7 bases match TRBD1. This CDR3 region has 17 residues. The V segment lost 1 base and the J segment 1 base; nucleotides outside the gene matches: 8. CDR1 and CDR2 (germline): LNHNV, YYDKDF (reference sequence). CDR3: CATSRARADRRTDTQYF. CDR3 sequence (DNA): TGTGCCACCAGCAGAGCGCGGGCGGACAGGCGCACAGATACGCAGTATTTT.

This clonotype was detected a few times. The rearrangement joins TRBV9 to TRBJ1-2, with 7 positions matching TRBD1. The junction had 2 bases not matched to a gene; V was cut back by 0 bases and J by 6 bases. The V gene's germline CDR1 is SGDLS and CDR2 YYNGEE. This CDR3 has 13 amino acids. The CDR3 DNA follows: TGTGCCAGCAGCGTAGTGACAGGGAATGGCTACACCTTC. Amino acid sequence: CASSVVTGNGYTF.

This clonotype was seen at least ten times. The chain couples TRBV7-9 to TRBJ1-2, with D perhaps TRBD1 (6 bases). V dropped 0 bases and J dropped 0 bases, with 17 bases sitting between them. Germline V CDR1 and CDR2: SEHNR, FQNEAQ (reference sequence). The CDR3 has 18 amino acids. In nucleotides, the CDR3 is TGTGCCAGCAGCTTAGCGGGATCACCGCAGGGGTCTAACTATGGCTACACCTTC. This codes for CASSLAGSPQGSNYGYTF.

This clonotype was detected many times. This chain uses TRBV5-1 with TRBJ2-2; 9 nucleotides line up with TRBD1. Germline V gene lookup returns CDR1 SGHRS and CDR2 YFSETQ. The ends lost 2 bases at V and 5 bases at J; junction bases unmatched: 4. The CDR3 consists of 15 residues. DNA of the CDR3: TGCGCCAGCAGCTTCGGGACAGGGACTACCGGGGAGCTGTTTTTT. Its protein is CASSFGTGTTGELFF. The entire variable domain, with the rest obtained from reference TRBV5-1 and TRBJ2-2, is as follows: KAGVTQTPRYLIKTRGQQVTLSCSPISGHRSVSWYQQTPGQGLQFLFEYFSETQRNKGNFPGRFSGRQFSNSRSEMNVSTLELGDSALYLCASSFGTGTTGELFFGEGSRLTVL.

This clonotype was recorded many times. The chain is built from TRBV27 and TRBJ1-1; 10 bases are shared with TRBD1. V lost 6 bases, J lost 0 bases, and 10 bases stayed unmatched. From germline, CDR1 is MNHEY and CDR2 SMNVEV (reference sequence). This CDR3 spans 17 amino acids. CDR3 amino acids: CASRSGQGVGMNTEAFF. DNA for the CDR3: TGTGCCAGCAGATCAGGACAGGGGGTAGGAATGAACACTGAAGCTTTCTTT.

This clonotype came up many times. The CDR3 loop is CASSLDGRRGIEQFF. CDR3 sequence (DNA): TGTGCCAGCAGCTTAGACGGCAGGAGGGGGATTGAGCAGTTCTTC. The chain carries TRBV11-2 and TRBJ2-1; D could derive from TRBD1 or TRBD2 (6 bases each). The V gene's germline CDR1 is SGHAT and CDR2 FQNNGV. V lost 0 bases and J lost 9, with 15 bases in between. The CDR3 is 15 residues long.

This clonotype was seen at least ten times. This chain connects TRBV12-3 or TRBV12-4 to TRBJ1-1; weak D call: TRBD1 (5 bases). V lost 4 bases to trimming and J lost 6 bases, with 15 bases between them. This CDR3 has 14 residues. In DNA form, the CDR3 reads TGTGCCAGCAGTTGGGCGCGGGGCGGCGCTGAAGCTTTCTTT. This sequence encodes CASSWARGGAEAFF.

This clonotype appeared a few times. The CDR3 reads CASSPTGHYEQYF. The CDR3 coding sequence is TGTGCCAGCTCACCGACGGGACACTACGAGCAGTACTTC. The chain links TRBV18 to TRBJ2-7; the D gene is possibly TRBD1 (6 bases). The V gene lost 3 bases and the J gene lost 3 bases, with 9 bases spanning the gap. The CDR3 is made up of 13 amino acids. In germline, CDR1 is KGHSH, CDR2 LQKENI.